The clone carrying this T cell receptor (beta chain) was picked up many times. As to time point: longitudinal time-point 2. One entry per CDR3 protein results from TCRdb running MiXCR on the 5' RACE reads. The table has some 48,000 distinct CDR3 sequences, over 10% seen once. This sample was taken from a study of neurological immune-mediated disorders. Germline assignment: CDR1 SGHDN and CDR2 FVKESK. The CDR3 covers 15 residues. Trimming cost V 4 bases and J 7 bases, with 17 bases left between them. The sample was PBMCs. The TCR originated in a male donor with HTLV-1-associated myelopathy (HAM/TSP). The V gene is TRBV14, the J gene TRBJ1-5; possibly TRBD1 for D (6 bases). DNA for the CDR3: TGTGCCAGCAGCCCCCCACAGGGCCCAAGGCAGCCCCAGCATTTT. Its protein is CASSPPQGPRQPQHF.